This passage covers 30 T cell receptor beta chains from one sample sequenced in a study of beta chain features in type 1 diabetes. Their antigen targets remain unknown. Expressed TCRB transcripts were sequenced because the isolated RNA had all been reverse transcribed beforehand. Using immunoSEQ multiplex PCR, the repertoire was profiled, and TCRdb retains in-frame clones only, with some absent. This table has 100,000 to 150,000 clones, about 18% appearing once. Findings of the study overall: Significant though moderate, a shortening of TCRB CDR3s appeared in all four CD4+ subsets of Type 1 diabetes patients.

The sequenced material came from central memory CD4+ T cells from blood. Receptor source: a man between 18 and 35 years old with type 1 diabetes.

The CDR3 spells CASSGNGGLDGYTF. The CDR3 coding sequence is TGTGCCAGCAGTGGGAACGGTGGTTTGGATGGCTACACCTTC. The chain links TRBV2 to TRBJ1-2; D is ambiguous. Trimming cost V 4 bases and J 6 bases, with 15 bases left between them. The CDR3 is made up of 14 amino acids. Looked up from germline, CDR1 is SNHLY and CDR2 is FYNNEI.

This rearrangement joins TRBV7-9 to TRBJ2-5, with a weak D call TRBD1 (5 bases). The CDR3 loop spans 13 amino acids. Trimming pared 0 bases from V and 5 bases from J, leaving 7 bases between. Germline CDR1 is SEHNR and CDR2 is FQNEAQ (reference sequence). Here the CDR3 DNA reads TGTGCCAGCAGCTTAGCCAGGGTGGAGACCCAGTACTTC. Protein product: CASSLARVETQYF.

This clone showed up just a few times. The chain recombines TRBV6-5 with TRBJ2-1; perhaps TRBD2 as D (5 bases). Germline V CDR1 and CDR2: MNHEY, SVGAGI. Trimming stripped 4 bases from V and 0 bases from J, with 10 bases between. The CDR3 consists of 15 residues. The CDR3 is CASSSGKSSYNEQFF. The CDR3 coding sequence is TGTGCCAGCAGTTCGGGGAAATCCTCCTACAATGAGCAGTTCTTC.

The J gene is TRBJ2-7, the V gene TRBV30; perhaps TRBD1 as D (6 bases). There are 11 residues in the CDR3. Germline-derived CDR1 and CDR2 are GTSNPN and SVGIG (reference sequence). The V gene lost 0 bases and the J gene lost 10 bases, with 10 bases spanning the gap. This CDR3 reads CAWSVTGLQYF. Written as DNA, the CDR3 is TGTGCCTGGAGTGTCACAGGGCTTCAGTACTTC.

V is TRBV19 and J is TRBJ2-4; TRBD2 agrees at 10 bases. The trim removed 9 bases at V and 3 bases at J, leaving 8 bases unmatched. CDR1 LNHDA and CDR2 SQIVND come from the germline V gene (reference sequence). This CDR3 comprises 15 residues. The chain's CDR3 is CASRSGRADKNIQYF. The CDR3, as DNA: TGTGCCAGCCGAAGCGGGAGGGCCGACAAAAACATTCAGTACTTC.

The chain combines TRBV7-2 with TRBJ1-5; TRBD1 agrees at 8 bases. CDR1 SGHTA and CDR2 FQGNSA come from the germline V gene. The length of the CDR3 is 13 residues. After removal of 5 bases from V and 15 bases from J, the junction contained 12 bases not matched to a gene. The CDR3 sequence is CASSEPPGQARHF. DNA for the CDR3: TGTGCCAGCAGCGAGCCCCCGGGACAGGCTAGGCATTTT.

This clone was seen only a few times. The chain employs TRBV30 and TRBJ1-5; weak D call: TRBD1 (5 bases). This CDR3 is built from 15 residues. Trimming shortened V by 0 bases and J by 1 base, and 10 bases separated the two germline ends. Germline CDR1 GTSNPN, CDR2 SVGIG (reference sequence). CDR3 region: CAWSVGGLSNQPQHF. Here the CDR3 DNA reads TGTGCCTGGAGTGTCGGGGGTCTGAGCAATCAGCCCCAGCATTTT.

The chain combines TRBV30 with TRBJ2-3; 9 bases line up with TRBD2. Germline CDR1 is GTSNPN and CDR2 is SVGIG (reference sequence). The V and J ends lost 1 base and 2 bases, in that order; junction bases with no gene match: 7. The CDR3 is made up of 16 amino acids. In nucleotides, the CDR3 is TGTGCCTGGAGTGCGGGACTAGCAGGAAACACAGATACGCAGTATTTT. Translated: CAWSAGLAGNTDTQYF.

The table lists this clone with a few counts. This CDR3 reads CASSLSLVDYEQYF. In nucleotides, the CDR3 is TGTGCCAGCAGCTTGAGTCTAGTTGACTACGAGCAGTACTTC. The J gene is TRBJ2-7, the V gene TRBV7-2; D gene uncertain. Germline CDR1 and CDR2: SGHTA and FQGNSA. V was clipped by 3 bases and J by 3 bases, with 12 bases between them. The CDR3 runs to 14 residues.

The rearrangement uses TRBV4-2 and TRBJ2-1, with 10 bases identical to TRBD1. V lost 4 bases and J lost 6; bases outside the gene matches: 12. This CDR3 region has 17 residues. Per the germline V gene, CDR1 is LGHNA and CDR2 is YNFKEQ. The CDR3 loop is CASSPPRRGQGSNEQFF. As DNA, the CDR3 is TGTGCCAGCAGCCCCCCCCGCCGGGGACAGGGGAGCAATGAGCAGTTCTTC.

This clone was observed a few times. With a far larger clone one base away, a read error is the likely cause. CDR3: CASSPTRGQQETQYF. The CDR3 DNA reads as TGTGCCAGCAGCCCGACTCGCGGGCAGCAAGAGACCCAGTACTTC. This sequence joins TRBV5-4 and TRBJ2-5, with D possibly matching TRBD2 (5 bases). The CDR3 consists of 15 residues. Trimming took 4 bases from V and 2 from J, leaving 15 bases between them. Germline V gives CDR1 SGHNT, CDR2 YYREEE (reference sequence).

This clone was counted only a few times. For the CDR3, the DNA is TGTGCCTGGACCCTTCTAGCGGGGCCGGGGTCCCAGTACTTC. Translating gives CAWTLLAGPGSQYF. V and J are TRBV30 and TRBJ2-5; 9 bases are shared with TRBD2. The CDR3 sequence is 14 residues long. V was clipped by 4 bases and J by 9 bases; unmatched bases: 12. Germline V gene sequence: CDR1 GTSNPN, CDR2 SVGIG (reference sequence). The complete variable domain, with remaining parts taken from reference TRBV30 and TRBJ2-5, reads SQTIHQWPATLVQPVGSPLSLECTVEGTSNPNLYWYRQAAGRGLQLLFYSVGIGQISSEVPQNLSASRPQDRQFILSSKKLLLSDSGFYLCAWTLLAGPGSQYFGPGTRLLVL.

The chain uses TRBV7-2 and TRBJ2-1; no clear D. The germline V gene has CDR1 SGHTA and CDR2 FQGNSA. The V end lost 5 bases, the J end lost 0 bases, and 11 bases lay between the germline ends. The CDR3 has 15 residues. The CDR3 spells CASSPRQSSYNEQFF. CDR3 DNA sequence: TGTGCCAGCAGCCCCCGTCAGAGCTCCTACAATGAGCAGTTCTTC.

This clone has ten or more counts. This same CDR3 is encoded by further DNA sequences in the sample. The chain couples TRBV5-4 to TRBJ1-1, with a weak D call TRBD1 (6 bases). The V end lost 0 bases, the J end lost 2 bases, and 8 bases lay between the germline ends. Germline loops: CDR1 SGHNT, CDR2 YYREEE (reference sequence). This CDR3 region has 14 residues. CDR3 DNA sequence: TGTGCCAGCAGCTTGGGACAGGCCAACACTGAAGCTTTCTTT. This codes for CASSLGQANTEAFF.

The V call is TRBV9, the J call TRBJ1-1; no reliable D call. CDR1 is SGDLS, CDR2 YYNGEE, per germline. This CDR3 has 13 amino acids. Trimming stripped 1 base from V and 6 bases from J, with 10 bases between. The CDR3 here is CASSVLPDAEAFF. CDR3 coding DNA: TGTGCCAGCAGCGTACTCCCCGACGCTGAAGCTTTCTTT.

Ten or more counts support this clone. The chain employs TRBV7-2 and TRBJ2-5, with D unclear. The V end was cut by 8 bases, the J end by 4 bases, with 11 bases between. Germline CDR1 is SGHTA and CDR2 is FQGNSA. This CDR3 has 12 residues. The CDR3, as DNA: TGTGCCAGCGATAAAGGCGGAGAGACCCAGTACTTC. Its translation is CASDKGGETQYF.

This clone was counted only a few times. The V and J genes are TRBV5-1 and TRBJ1-5, with D unclear. CDR1 is SGHRS and CDR2 is YFSETQ in the germline V gene. V was clipped by 2 bases and J by 4 bases, with 7 bases between them. The length of the CDR3 is 13 residues. This CDR3 reads CASSLDGNQPQHF. The CDR3 bases are TGCGCCAGCAGCTTAGACGGGAATCAGCCCCAGCATTTT.

This clone was recorded a few times. The V call is TRBV30, the J call TRBJ1-3; no clear D gene. The ends were cut back, 7 bases at V and 0 bases at J, with 13 bases in the middle. Germline values: CDR1 GTSNPN, CDR2 SVGIG (reference sequence). This CDR3 is 14 amino acids long. As DNA, the CDR3 is TGTGCCTCGTCATCGGGGTTCTCTGGAAACACCATATATTTT. Translating it yields CASSSGFSGNTIYF.

This clone showed up just a few times. V usage is TRBV21-1 and J usage is TRBJ2-2; the table assigns TRBD1, which was not confirmed against the DNA. TRBV21-1 has pseudogene status. This CDR3 is 19 amino acids long. DNA of the CDR3: TGTGCCAGCAGCAAAGAGGACCCCCCGGGACAGGGGAACACCGGGGAGCTGTTTTTT. This translates into CASSKEDPPGQGNTGELFF.

CDR3 loop: CASSPYPGTSGTGELFF. The CDR3 nucleotides read TGTGCCAGCAGCCCGTACCCCGGGACTAGCGGGACCGGGGAGCTGTTTTTT. The J gene is TRBJ2-2, the V gene TRBV7-2; 12 nucleotides match TRBD2. V shed 5 bases, J shed 5 bases, and the junction held 9 bases outside the gene matches. Germline V lookup: CDR1 SGHTA, CDR2 FQGNSA. The CDR3 consists of 17 residues. Full variable domain (remainder filled in from reference TRBV7-2 and TRBJ2-2): GAGVSQSPSNKVTEKGKDVELRCDPISGHTALYWYRQSLGQGLEFLIYFQGNSAPDKSGLPSDRFSAERTGGSVSTLTIQRTQQEDSAVYLCASSPYPGTSGTGELFFGEGSRLTVL.

This clone was seen only a few times. This sequence joins TRBV30 and TRBJ2-5; maybe TRBD2 (5 bases). The CDR3 loop spans 13 amino acids. Germline CDR1 is GTSNPN and CDR2 is SVGIG (reference sequence). V was pared by 3 bases and J by 9 bases, with 17 bases between. Written as DNA, the CDR3 is TGTGCCTGGAGGGTAGAGTGGAGGACCCCCCAGTACTTC. Protein product: CAWRVEWRTPQYF. Variable domain in full (rest from reference TRBV30 and TRBJ2-5): SQTIHQWPATLVQPVGSPLSLECTVEGTSNPNLYWYRQAAGRGLQLLFYSVGIGQISSEVPQNLSASRPQDRQFILSSKKLLLSDSGFYLCAWRVEWRTPQYFGPGTRLLVL.

V usage is TRBV19 and J usage is TRBJ2-1, with 8 bases identical to TRBD2. CDR1 LNHDA and CDR2 SQIVND come from the germline V gene (reference sequence). The CDR3 covers 14 residues. V lost 6 bases, J lost 3 bases, and 4 bases stayed unmatched. CDR3 sequence: CASRILAGYNEQFF. In DNA form, the CDR3 reads TGTGCCAGTAGGATCCTAGCGGGCTACAATGAGCAGTTCTTC. The full variable domain, completed using reference TRBV19 and TRBJ2-1, is DGGITQSPKYLFRKEGQNVTLSCEQNLNHDAMYWYRQDPGQGLRLIYYSQIVNDFQKGDIAEGYSVSREKKESFPLTVTSAQKNPTAFYLCASRILAGYNEQFFGPGTRLTVL.

The V and J genes are TRBV6-5 and TRBJ1-2, with D tentatively TRBD1 (6 bases). The length of the CDR3 is 14 residues. V lost 5 bases to trimming and J lost 4 bases, with 14 bases between them. The germline gives CDR1 MNHEY, CDR2 SVGAGI. The CDR3 nucleotides read TGTGCCAGCAGTCCCCAGGGGTCTAGCTATGGCTACACCTTC. This encodes CASSPQGSSYGYTF.

This clone was counted between two and nine times. This chain links TRBV9 with TRBJ1-1, with D tentatively TRBD1 (5 bases). The CDR3 length is 15 residues. The germline gives CDR1 SGDLS, CDR2 YYNGEE. Trimming removed 4 bases at V and 3 bases at J, with 16 bases between. The CDR3 is CASSPQGLGYTEAFF. In DNA, the CDR3 is TGTGCCAGCAGCCCTCAGGGTCTGGGGTACACTGAAGCTTTCTTT.

The chain couples TRBV4-2 to TRBJ2-7, with D possibly being TRBD2 (5 bases). The CDR3 sequence is 15 residues long. CDR1 and CDR2 (germline): LGHNA, YNFKEQ. V lost 3 bases and J lost 0, with 12 bases in between. The CDR3 sequence: CASSQERLSSYEQYF. DNA of the CDR3: TGTGCCAGCAGCCAGGAGCGGTTGAGCTCCTACGAGCAGTACTTC.

The sample holds a few counts of this clone. V is TRBV30 and J is TRBJ2-2, with D possibly being TRBD2 (5 bases). CDR3 length equals 15 residues. The ends were cut back, 2 bases at V and 6 bases at J, with 16 bases in the middle. Germline CDR1 reads GTSNPN; CDR2 reads SVGIG (reference sequence). CDR3 in DNA: TGTGCCTGGAGTTCTATTACTAGTTTATCCGGGGAGCTGTTTTTT. Translating it yields CAWSSITSLSGELFF.

The chain carries TRBV30 and TRBJ2-1; 12 bases agree with TRBD2. This CDR3 region has 15 residues. Germline assignment: CDR1 GTSNPN and CDR2 SVGIG (reference sequence). V lost 3 bases and J lost 4; bases outside the gene matches: 4. CDR3 DNA: TGTGCCTGGAGGACGCTAGCGGGAGGGTACAATGAGCAGTTCTTC. Protein product: CAWRTLAGGYNEQFF.

This clone was detected only a few times. The chain carries TRBV30 and TRBJ2-5; 14 bases align to TRBD2. Trimming at V came to 4 bases and at J to 5 bases, leaving 9 bases not matched to a gene. Germline-derived CDR1 and CDR2 are GTSNPN and SVGIG (reference sequence). The CDR3 is 16 amino acids. The CDR3 DNA is TGTGCCTGGAAGGGACTAGCGGGGGCTGGGGGGGAGACCCAGTACTTC. Protein sequence: CAWKGLAGAGGETQYF.

The V call is TRBV2, the J call TRBJ2-7; D uncertain. This CDR3 is built from 12 residues. Germline CDR1 is SNHLY and CDR2 is FYNNEI. Trimming pared 8 bases from V and 2 bases from J, leaving 10 bases between. The CDR3, as DNA: TGTGCCAGCGGCGATTACACCTACGAGCAGTACTTC. This encodes CASGDYTYEQYF.

This clone was counted once. The rearrangement joins TRBV2 to TRBJ1-5; 7 bases match TRBD1. The CDR3 is 13 amino acids. The V and J ends lost 9 bases and 8 bases, in that order; junction bases with no gene match: 10. Germline CDR1 reads SNHLY; CDR2 reads FYNNEI. CDR3 bases: TGTGCCAGTATCAGACAGGGCGTCGAGCCCCAGCATTTT. It codes for CASIRQGVEPQHF.